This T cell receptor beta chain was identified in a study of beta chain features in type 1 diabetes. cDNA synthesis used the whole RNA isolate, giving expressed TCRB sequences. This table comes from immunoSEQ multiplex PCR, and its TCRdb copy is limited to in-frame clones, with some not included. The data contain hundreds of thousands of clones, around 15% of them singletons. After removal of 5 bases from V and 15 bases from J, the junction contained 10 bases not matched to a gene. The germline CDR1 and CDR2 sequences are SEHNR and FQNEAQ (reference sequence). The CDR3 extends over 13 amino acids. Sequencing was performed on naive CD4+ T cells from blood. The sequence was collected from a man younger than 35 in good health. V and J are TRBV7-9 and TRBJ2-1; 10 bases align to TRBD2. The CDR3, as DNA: TGTGCCAGCAGCAACAGCGGGGGGGCCGTTCCGTTCTTC. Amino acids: CASSNSGGAVPFF.